This TCR beta chain was identified in a study of control samples from healthy donors and cancer patients. The germline V gene encodes CDR1 DFQATT and CDR2 SNEGSKA (reference sequence). The CDR3 is 9 residues long. This clone was seen just once. At one boundary the junction diverges from the germline segment, which might be a read error. Generated by immunoSEQ multiplex PCR, the TCRdb table keeps only in-frame clones and is missing some. The sample comprises 74,000 or so clones, about 89% of which are singletons, and under 7.5% rests with the top ten. This clonotype was sampled from a man in his fifties or sixties in good health. What was sequenced was blood. The J gene is TRBJ2-5, the V gene TRBV20-1; D is unresolved. CDR3 in DNA: TGCAGTGCTTACCCGGGTGGCGACTTC. As protein: CSAYPGGDF.